Below, one T cell receptor (beta chain) is given with its context. This sample is drawn from a study of CD8 T cells in Susac syndrome. An input of about 0.45 to 1 ug of RNA was subjected to reverse transcription using random hexamers. Coverage of TCR beta CDR3 amplification by immunoSEQ multiplex PCR extended to 54 Vbeta and 13 Jbeta. TCRdb re-called the immunoSEQ multiplex PCR reads with MiXCR, one entry per CDR3 protein. Of about 280,000 distinct CDR3 sequences in the sample, 85% are singletons; the top ten hold approximately 0.12%. The specimen sequenced was CD8+ T cells from PBMCs. The receptor was derived from a human donor with multiple sclerosis.

CDR3 protein: CAVSVSRDSVDNEQFF. In nucleotides, the CDR3 is TGCGCCGTATCTGTTTCCCGGGACAGCGTAGACAATGAGCAGTTCTTC. The rearrangement links TRBV23-1 to TRBJ2-1; 7 bases match TRBD1. TRBV23-1 has ORF status, its function being uncertain. This CDR3 contains 16 residues. The V and J ends lost 11 bases and 5 bases, in that order; junction bases with no gene match: 18.